This T cell receptor (beta chain) was identified during a study of T cells in Graves' hyperthyroidism and ophthalmopathy. Hyperthyroidism in the patients, aged 18 to 65, was newly diagnosed and under 2 months in duration. Any patient presenting with uncontrolled infection, other autoimmune disease, pregnancy or lactation was left out. This clonotype has only a few counts. Because the CDR3 is missing its conserved closing phenylalanine or tryptophan, this is likely a read error. Regions amplified from RNA transcripts were the TCR beta CDR3 regions. When the TCR CDR3 underwent first-round RT-PCR, the HTBI primer set was used. TCRdb reprocessed the multiplex PCR reads via MiXCR and lists one record per CDR3 protein. This table has approximately 480,000 distinct CDR3 sequences, less than 25% appearing once. Germline assignment: CDR1 LNHDA and CDR2 SQIVND (reference sequence). Trimming stripped 5 bases from V and 1 base from J, with 9 bases between. This CDR3 comprises 13 residues.

The clonotype was recovered from a man younger than 35 with Graves' hyperthyroidism. Sequencing used blood. This sequence joins TRBV19 and TRBJ2-7, with D perhaps matching TRBD1 (6 bases). Here the CDR3 reads CASSSGQSYEQYY. DNA of the CDR3: TGTGCCAGTAGTTCCGGACAGTCCTACGAGCAGTACTAC.